The 27 T cell receptor beta chains presented below share a single source sample, sequenced in a study of blood T cell repertoires in COVID-19 (TCRdb year 2020). Library creation used the immunoSEQ multiplex PCR assay. Drawn from immuneACCESS, this table holds only the in-frame rearrangements with V and J called that TCRdb kept. Clones are partly lost; checked studies trace under half to an unresolved V gene and leave the rest unexplained. The sample table contains around 180,000 clones; only one count was recorded for around 74% of them. 3% of the sample is held by the ten biggest clonotypes. The material sequenced was peripheral blood. The receptors were gathered from a woman of 80 years or more with acute or convalescent COVID-19.

This clone has more than one count but fewer than ten. V is TRBV5-1 and J is TRBJ2-1; 9 nucleotides line up with TRBD2. Germline V lookup: CDR1 SGHRS, CDR2 YFSETQ. With V trimmed by 2 bases and J by 9 bases, 6 bases remained unmatched. This CDR3 spans 14 amino acids. Written as DNA, the CDR3 is TGCGCCAGCAGCTTCGCTAGCGGGACGATTGAGCAGTTCTTC. Translation: CASSFASGTIEQFF.

In this sample, this clone turned up a few times. The gene calls are TRBV3-1 (or the pseudogene TRBV3-2) and TRBJ1-2; the D is unclear. The V end was cut by 0 bases, the J end by 4 bases, with 6 bases between. Germline V gene data show CDR1 as LGHDT and CDR2 as YNNKEL (reference sequence). There are 13 residues in the CDR3. CDR3 DNA: TGTGCCAGCAGCCAAGAGGACTCCTATGGCTACACCTTC. Its translation is CASSQEDSYGYTF.

This rearrangement joins TRBV18 to TRBJ2-1, with 9 bases fitting TRBD1. With 1 base clipped from V and 7 bases from J, the junction kept 2 bases outside the gene matches. The CDR3 is made up of 14 amino acids. The germline gives CDR1 KGHSH, CDR2 LQKENI. DNA of the CDR3: TGTGCCAGCTCACCACTGGGACAGGGAAATGAGCAGTTCTTC. This gives the protein CASSPLGQGNEQFF.

This clone was seen only a few times. The rearrangement uses TRBV5-6 and TRBJ2-7, with 7 nucleotides matching TRBD1. J gave up 5 bases and V 6 bases, and 8 bases lay outside the gene matches. The germline V gene has CDR1 SGHDT and CDR2 YYEEEE. This CDR3 region has 13 residues. This CDR3 reads CASIRQGGNEQYF. In DNA, the CDR3 is TGTGCCAGCATCCGACAGGGTGGCAACGAGCAGTACTTC.

The chain carries TRBV10-3 and TRBJ2-7, with D perhaps matching TRBD2 (6 bases). V lost 2 bases to trimming and J lost 0 bases, with 14 bases between them. The CDR3 is made up of 16 amino acids. Germline-derived CDR1 and CDR2 are ENHRY and SYGVKD. The CDR3 DNA reads as TGTGCCATCAGTGAGAAATCGGAGGGGTCCTCCTACGAGCAGTACTTC. The encoded protein is CAISEKSEGSSYEQYF.

The V and J genes are TRBV9 and TRBJ1-3; tentatively, D is TRBD1 (5 bases). CDR3 size: 15 residues. Trimming took 2 bases from V and 2 from J, leaving 11 bases between them. CDR1 is SGDLS and CDR2 is YYNGEE in the germline V gene. The CDR3 protein is CASSVGTGAGNTIYF. Here the CDR3 DNA reads TGTGCCAGCAGCGTGGGGACGGGGGCTGGAAACACCATATATTTT.

This clone was observed a handful of times. This chain connects TRBV7-9 to TRBJ2-7; 12 bases fit TRBD2. Per germline, CDR1 SEHNR and CDR2 FQNEAQ (reference sequence). J lost 2 bases, V lost 5 bases, and 16 bases had no gene match. The CDR3 is 19 residues long. CDR3 in amino acids: CASSQLLTSGGSKTYEQYF. The DNA of the CDR3 is TGTGCCAGCAGCCAACTCCTGACTAGCGGGGGATCGAAAACCTACGAGCAGTACTTC.

J is TRBJ1-3 and V is TRBV2; TRBD1 agrees at 7 bases. CDR1 SNHLY and CDR2 FYNNEI come from the germline V gene. V lost 4 bases, J lost 8 bases, and 8 bases stayed unmatched. This CDR3 has 14 amino acids. The DNA of the CDR3 is TGTGCCAGCAGTGGGGGACAGCGGGCGTACACCATATATTTT. It yields the protein CASSGGQRAYTIYF.

V is TRBV4-2 and J is TRBJ2-5; the match to TRBD2 covers 9 bases. The V segment lost 4 bases and the J segment 5 bases; nucleotides outside the gene matches: 5. Germline V gives CDR1 LGHNA, CDR2 YNFKEQ. The CDR3 contains 14 residues. The CDR3 coding sequence is TGTGCCAGCAGCCCGGGACTAGCTGGGGAGACCCAGTACTTC. Translated, it gives CASSPGLAGETQYF.

The chain joins TRBV29-1 to TRBJ2-1; D perhaps matches TRBD2 (6 bases). V was cut by 3 bases and J by 2 bases, with 11 bases left in between. Germline V CDR1 and CDR2: SQVTM, ANQGSEA. The CDR3 runs 14 residues. The CDR3 reads CSVDRDSPYNEQFF. The CDR3, as DNA: TGCAGCGTTGACCGGGACTCCCCCTACAATGAGCAGTTCTTC.

The count of this clone is one. The V and J genes are TRBV6-5 and TRBJ2-7; TRBD2 agrees at 12 bases. Germline V CDR1 and CDR2: MNHEY, SVGAGI. Trimming cost V 0 bases and J 3 bases; bases outside gene matches: 3. The CDR3 loop spans 16 amino acids. Here the CDR3 reads CASSYSMTSGSYEQYF. CDR3 nucleotide sequence: TGTGCCAGCAGTTACTCGATGACTAGCGGGAGCTACGAGCAGTACTTC.

V is TRBV18 and J is TRBJ1-6; 9 nucleotides match TRBD1. The germline V gene encodes CDR1 KGHSH and CDR2 LQKENI. The V gene end was trimmed by 3 bases and the J gene end by 7 bases; junction bases not matched to a gene: 4. CDR3 length: 15 residues. Written as DNA, the CDR3 is TGTGCCAGCTCACCTGGACAGGGGAACAATTCACCCCTCCACTTT. Protein sequence: CASSPGQGNNSPLHF.

The rearrangement joins TRBV5-4 to TRBJ2-1, with D tentatively TRBD2 (6 bases). The CDR3 loop spans 15 amino acids. Per the germline V gene, CDR1 is SGHNT and CDR2 is YYREEE (reference sequence). Trimming took off 5 bases at V and 0 bases at J, with 12 bases between the two ends. Here the CDR3 DNA reads TGTGCCAGCAGTTCCGGACTATTCTCCTACAATGAGCAGTTCTTC. Amino acids: CASSSGLFSYNEQFF.

The chain uses TRBV28 and TRBJ2-7; 7 bases are a match to TRBD2. This CDR3 has 14 residues. J was trimmed by 2 bases and V by 4 bases; bases with no gene match: 5. The germline CDR1 and CDR2 sequences are MDHEN and SYDVKM. The CDR3 loop reads CASSSSGGPYEQYF. The CDR3 DNA sequence: TGTGCCAGCAGTTCTAGCGGAGGGCCCTACGAGCAGTACTTC.

This clone has more than one count but fewer than ten. V usage is TRBV12-5 and J usage is TRBJ1-5; D may be TRBD1 (6 bases). Germline CDR1 LGHNT, CDR2 FRNRAP. The germline V and J ends were trimmed by 3 bases and 6 bases, with 12 bases remaining between them. The CDR3 has 14 residues. Here the CDR3 reads CASGLGDNTQPQHF. CDR3 coding DNA: TGTGCTAGTGGTTTAGGGGACAATACTCAGCCCCAGCATTTT.

Points on this clone: Other DNA sequences from this sample encode an identical CDR3 as well. This chain links TRBV5-1 with TRBJ2-7, with D possibly TRBD2 on 7 matching bases. Germline CDR1 and CDR2: SGHRS and YFSETQ. The germline V and J ends were trimmed by 4 bases and 0 bases, with 17 bases remaining between them. The CDR3 extends over 16 amino acids. CDR3 bases: TGCGCCAGCAGCCTGGAGGGAGGGGGGGGCTCCTACGAGCAGTACTTC. Amino acid sequence: CASSLEGGGGSYEQYF.

V gene TRBV11-2 combines with J gene TRBJ2-7, with TRBD2 matching 7 bases. J was trimmed by 2 bases and V by 5 bases; bases with no gene match: 9. The CDR3 has 15 residues. In germline, CDR1 is SGHAT, CDR2 FQNNGV. CDR3 in DNA: TGTGCCAGCAGCCAACGGCTAGCGGCGGCCTACGAGCAGTACTTC. Translation: CASSQRLAAAYEQYF. Full variable domain (outside the CDR3, taken from reference TRBV11-2 and TRBJ2-7): EAGVAQSPRYKIIEKRQSVAFWCNPISGHATLYWYQQILGQGPKLLIQFQNNGVVDDSQLPKDRFSAERLKGVDSTLKIQPAKLEDSAVYLCASSQRLAAAYEQYFGPGTRLTVT.

The chain carries TRBV2 and TRBJ1-5; D is perhaps TRBD1 (6 bases). The CDR3 contains 14 residues. With 3 bases removed from V and 6 bases from J, the gap between germline ends came to 12 bases. Germline CDR1 SNHLY, CDR2 FYNNEI. CDR3 in amino acids: CASSEGAGIQPQHF. As DNA, the CDR3 is TGTGCCAGCAGTGAGGGGGCCGGTATTCAGCCCCAGCATTTT.

This clone was found many times. V usage is TRBV6-5 and J usage is TRBJ1-2, with D possibly TRBD1 on 6 matching bases. The CDR3 totals 13 residues. In germline, CDR1 is MNHEY, CDR2 SVGAGI. V gave up 6 bases and J gave up 4 bases, with 12 bases separating them. This chain's CDR3 is CASRAGARYGYTF. DNA for the CDR3: TGTGCCAGCAGGGCAGGGGCTCGCTATGGCTACACCTTC.

This chain connects TRBV28 to TRBJ1-6; 11 nucleotides match TRBD1. Per germline, CDR1 MDHEN and CDR2 SYDVKM. The CDR3 has 12 amino acids. The DNA for the CDR3 is TGTGCAGGACAGGGGGCGGATTCACCCCTCCACTTT. The encoded protein is CAGQGADSPLHF.

This clone occurred a few times. This chain uses TRBV10-2 with TRBJ1-5, with a tentative D call TRBD1 (5 bases). V was clipped by 3 bases and J by 6 bases, with 9 bases between them. This CDR3 is built from 13 residues. Germline V lookup: CDR1 WSHSY, CDR2 SAAADI. CDR3 amino acids: CASSDFRAQPQHF. The CDR3 DNA is TGCGCCAGCAGTGATTTCAGGGCTCAGCCCCAGCATTTT.

V is TRBV29-1 and J is TRBJ1-2; 9 bases agree with TRBD1. With V trimmed by 7 bases and J by 6 bases, 9 bases remained unmatched. This CDR3 is built from 13 residues. Germline CDR1 is SQVTM and CDR2 is ANQGSEA. CDR3 nucleotide sequence: TGCAGCGCCCCGGGACAGGGTCCTAATGGCTACACCTTC. It translates to CSAPGQGPNGYTF.

This clone has more than one count but fewer than ten. J is TRBJ1-3 and V is TRBV7-9; D remains unclear. CDR3 size: 14 residues. Between the trimmed V and J ends, which lost 1 base and 2 bases, there was a span of 6 bases. Germline assignment: CDR1 SEHNR and CDR2 FQNEAQ (reference sequence). CDR3 amino acids: CASSLGGTGNTIYF. The CDR3 bases are TGTGCCAGCAGCTTAGGAGGGACTGGAAACACCATATATTTT.

This clone was counted only a few times. The rearrangement links TRBV18 to TRBJ1-3, with unresolved D. Germline V gene lookup returns CDR1 KGHSH and CDR2 LQKENI. The CDR3 is 17 amino acids. Trimming stripped 3 bases from V and 1 base from J, with 16 bases between. CDR3 loop: CASSPRTAADSGNTIYF. CDR3 nucleotide sequence: TGTGCCAGCTCACCTCGTACGGCGGCAGATTCTGGAAACACCATATATTTT.

The rearrangement links TRBV6-5 to TRBJ1-3, with D possibly matching TRBD1 (6 bases). Germline lookup yields CDR1 MNHEY and CDR2 SVGAGI. CDR3 length: 16 amino acids. Deletions cut 0 bases from V and 1 base from J, with 10 bases between. CDR3 region: CASSYSQGPSGNTIYF. CDR3 in DNA: TGTGCCAGCAGTTACTCGCAGGGGCCGTCTGGAAACACCATATATTTT.

The chain is built from TRBV9 and TRBJ2-1, with 9 bases identical to TRBD2. This CDR3 has 15 amino acids. Losses at the gene ends were 3 bases for V and 1 base for J; bases not matched to a gene: 2. Germline V gene sequence: CDR1 SGDLS, CDR2 YYNGEE. The CDR3, as DNA: TGTGCCAGCAGCGCCCTAGCGGGATCCTACAATGAGCAGTTCTTC. Translation: CASSALAGSYNEQFF.

This clone was seen only once. DNA for the CDR3: TGTGCCAGCAGTTACCCTCGGGGGGGCTACACCTTC. Translation gives CASSYPRGGYTF. The chain recombines TRBV6-5 with TRBJ1-2, with D possibly TRBD1 on 5 matching bases. Germline values: CDR1 MNHEY, CDR2 SVGAGI. The CDR3 is 12 residues long. Trimming pared 2 bases from V and 8 bases from J, leaving 9 bases between.